This T cell receptor beta chain was documented in a study of T cell changes during pregnancy in multiple sclerosis. With 2 bases removed from V and 5 bases from J, the gap between germline ends came to 9 bases. CDR1 is SNHLY and CDR2 is FYNNEI in the germline V gene. The CDR3 loop spans 14 amino acids. Using immunoSEQ multiplex PCR, the repertoire was profiled, and TCRdb retains in-frame clones only, with some absent. Of 37,000 or so clones listed, around 90% are singletons. Sequenced material: CD4+ T cells from peripheral blood mononuclear cells, taken before pregnancy. The origin of this receptor is a female donor with multiple sclerosis, enrolled in a pregnancy study. The chain employs TRBV2 and TRBJ1-4; tentative D call: TRBD1 (5 bases). The CDR3 is CASSEMGRNEKLFF. The CDR3 DNA sequence: TGTGCCAGCAGTGAAATGGGGCGAAATGAAAAACTGTTTTTT.